A single sample is the source of the 29 T cell receptor beta chains below, sequenced in a study of blood T cell repertoires in COVID-19. Profiled with immunoSEQ multiplex PCR; TCRdb holds only in-frame clones, not every one. The data show over 600,000 clones, about nine tenths seen once. The sequenced material came from peripheral blood. These receptors all stem from a woman between 18 and 30 years old with acute or convalescent COVID-19.

The genes are TRBV5-1 and TRBJ1-5; the D is unclear. This CDR3 comprises 15 residues. Trimming shortened V by 1 base and J by 5 bases, and 13 bases separated the two germline ends. The germline gives CDR1 SGHRS, CDR2 YFSETQ. The CDR3 nucleotides read TGCGCCAGCAGCTTGATGCCAGGTATCGATCAGCCCCAGCATTTT. It specifies CASSLMPGIDQPQHF. The full variable domain, completed using reference TRBV5-1 and TRBJ1-5, is KAGVTQTPRYLIKTRGQQVTLSCSPISGHRSVSWYQQTPGQGLQFLFEYFSETQRNKGNFPGRFSGRQFSNSRSEMNVSTLELGDSALYLCASSLMPGIDQPQHFGDGTRLSIL.

The rearrangement links TRBV5-1 to TRBJ2-7, with TRBD1 matching over 7 bases. The CDR3 length is 16 residues. V lost 2 bases to trimming and J lost 0 bases; unmatched junction nucleotides: 8. Germline CDR1 and CDR2: SGHRS and YFSETQ. The CDR3 region has the DNA TGCGCCAGCAGCTTCTTTCGACAGGGTGGCTCCTACGAGCAGTACTTC. This codes for CASSFFRQGGSYEQYF.

V and J are TRBV5-6 and TRBJ2-2; D is ambiguous. The CDR3 is 13 amino acids. Germline V gives CDR1 SGHDT, CDR2 YYEEEE. The V end lost 2 bases, the J end lost 3 bases, and 5 bases lay between the germline ends. The CDR3 sequence: CASSFQDTGELFF. In DNA, the CDR3 is TGTGCCAGCAGCTTCCAGGACACCGGGGAGCTGTTTTTT. Based on the CDR3 plus reference TRBV5-6 and TRBJ2-2, the full variable domain is DAGVTQSPTHLIKTRGQQVTLRCSPKSGHDTVSWYQQALGQGPQFIFQYYEEEERQRGNFPDRFSGHQFPNYSSELNVNALLLGDSALYLCASSFQDTGELFFGEGSRLTVL.

This chain uses TRBV5-6 with TRBJ1-2; D perhaps matches TRBD1 (5 bases). V was shortened by 4 bases and J by 3 bases, with 16 bases between the two germline ends. The germline CDR1 and CDR2 sequences are SGHDT and YYEEEE. The CDR3 totals 15 residues. The CDR3 sequence: CASSPLTWGDYGYTF. For the CDR3, the DNA is TGTGCCAGCAGCCCCCTAACCTGGGGCGACTATGGCTACACCTTC.

CDR3 bases: TGTGCCAGCATATCGGGACTAGCGGGTATCAAGGACTACAATGAGCAGTTCTTC. Amino acid sequence: CASISGLAGIKDYNEQFF. The V gene is TRBV27, the J gene TRBJ2-1, with 12 bases matching TRBD2. The CDR3 runs 18 residues. J gave up 3 bases and V 7 bases, and 13 bases lay outside the gene matches. Germline assignment: CDR1 MNHEY and CDR2 SMNVEV (reference sequence).

The V and J genes are TRBV23-1 and TRBJ1-4; 9 bases are a match to TRBD1. TRBV23-1 is classed as an ORF, of uncertain function. The J segment lost 3 bases and the V segment lost 2 bases, leaving 19 bases of the junction unmatched. The CDR3 has 21 amino acids. The CDR3 nucleotides read TGCGCCAGCAGTCAAGGGAAGTGTGGGGACAGGGAGTCAAGGCCTAATGAAAAACTGTTTTTT. Translating it yields CASSQGKCGDRESRPNEKLFF.

The V gene is TRBV30, the J gene TRBJ2-5; D remains unclear. CDR3 length: 15 amino acids. V was pared by 1 base and J by 5 bases, with 17 bases between. Germline loops: CDR1 GTSNPN, CDR2 SVGIG (reference sequence). CDR3 DNA sequence: TGTGCCTGGAGTGCCCAATCGGGTATTGGTGAGACCCAGTACTTC. Protein product: CAWSAQSGIGETQYF.

In regard to this clone: Because the CDR3's place on the DNA is in doubt, the DNA is left out and the CDR3 is given as listed by TCRdb. The chain is built from TRBV21-1 and TRBJ1-6. TRBV21-1 is an annotated pseudogene. The CDR3 length is 11 residues, termini included. The CDR3 region is CASYPCSPLHF.

The gene calls are TRBV2 and TRBJ2-7; the D gene is possibly TRBD1 (5 bases). V shed 7 bases and J shed 3 bases, with 10 bases lying between them. Germline lookup yields CDR1 SNHLY and CDR2 FYNNEI. This CDR3 region has 12 residues. CDR3 residues: CASTPDSYEQYF. As DNA, the CDR3 is TGTGCCAGCACTCCAGACAGCTACGAGCAGTACTTC.

This clone has only a few counts. The rearrangement joins TRBV6-2 or TRBV6-3 to TRBJ1-2, with 7 bases aligning to TRBD1. V lost 6 bases and J lost 4; bases outside the gene matches: 8. Germline CDR1 is MNHEY and CDR2 is SVGEGT. The CDR3 runs 14 residues. The CDR3 sequence: CASSRQGILYGYTF. CDR3 DNA: TGTGCCAGCAGCCGACAGGGAATTCTCTATGGCTACACCTTC.

The V call is TRBV7-2, the J call TRBJ2-1; TRBD1 matches at 9 bases. The trim removed 2 bases at V and 7 bases at J, leaving 12 bases unmatched. CDR1 and CDR2 (germline): SGHTA, FQGNSA. This CDR3 has 17 amino acids. CDR3 nucleotides: TGTGCCAGCAGCTTAAGGCTAACAGGGGGCTGGGTAAATGAGCAGTTCTTC. This encodes CASSLRLTGGWVNEQFF.

The chain couples TRBV28 to TRBJ1-1, with D uncertain. Trimming pared 2 bases from V and 4 bases from J, leaving 14 bases between. CDR3 length equals 15 residues. Germline values: CDR1 MDHEN, CDR2 SYDVKM. DNA of the CDR3: TGTGCCAGCAGTTTAACCGGGAAGGCGAGCACTGAAGCTTTCTTT. It codes for CASSLTGKASTEAFF.

The V gene is TRBV9, the J gene TRBJ2-7, with 7 bases lining up with TRBD2. Per the germline V gene, CDR1 is SGDLS and CDR2 is YYNGEE. This CDR3 comprises 15 residues. J was trimmed by 2 bases and V by 6 bases; bases with no gene match: 11. In DNA form, the CDR3 reads TGTGCCAGCACAATGGTTGGGGGGGTTACCTACGAGCAGTACTTC. This gives the protein CASTMVGGVTYEQYF.

V is TRBV2 and J is TRBJ1-2; D is unresolved. The germline V gene has CDR1 SNHLY and CDR2 FYNNEI. The CDR3 runs 11 residues. Trimming removed 8 bases at V and 8 bases at J, with 12 bases between. For the CDR3, the DNA is TGTGCCAGCGGGAGCGGTTTAGGCTACACCTTC. It yields the protein CASGSGLGYTF.

This chain links TRBV5-1 with TRBJ2-1; D perhaps matches TRBD2 (5 bases). Trimming pared 4 bases from V and 0 bases from J, leaving 11 bases between. The germline V gene has CDR1 SGHRS and CDR2 YFSETQ. This CDR3 is built from 15 residues. The DNA of the CDR3 is TGCGCCAGCAGCCCGAGCGGCAGCTCCTACAATGAGCAGTTCTTC. It codes for CASSPSGSSYNEQFF.

The genes are TRBV27 and TRBJ2-2; 12 positions match TRBD2. The germline CDR1 and CDR2 sequences are MNHEY and SMNVEV (reference sequence). The CDR3 loop spans 18 amino acids. The V and J ends lost 3 bases and 2 bases, in that order; junction bases with no gene match: 7. CDR3 sequence: CASSFRASGGANTGELFF. CDR3 DNA sequence: TGTGCCAGCAGTTTCCGTGCTAGCGGGGGGGCCAACACCGGGGAGCTGTTTTTT.

The rearrangement uses TRBV6-5 and TRBJ2-3; a weak D match, TRBD2 (7 bases). Trimming took off 0 bases at V and 5 bases at J, with 15 bases between the two ends. The CDR3 contains 16 residues. Looked up from germline, CDR1 is MNHEY and CDR2 is SVGAGI. CDR3 sequence reads: CASSYSSGGGIDTQYF. CDR3 nucleotide sequence: TGTGCCAGCAGTTACTCCTCGGGGGGCGGTATAGATACGCAGTATTTT.

The V gene is TRBV19, the J gene TRBJ2-3, with TRBD1 as a possible D gene (5 bases). The CDR3 length is 15 residues. Germline-derived CDR1 and CDR2 are LNHDA and SQIVND (reference sequence). Trimming took 1 base from V and 3 from J, leaving 11 bases between them. CDR3 residues: CASSIARVGTDTQYF. The CDR3 DNA reads TGTGCCAGTAGTATAGCCAGGGTTGGAACAGATACGCAGTATTTT.

This rearrangement joins TRBV5-1 to TRBJ2-1; 13 bases map to TRBD2. Germline trimming cut 4 bases from V and 7 bases from J; bases unmatched to any gene: 11. Germline CDR1 and CDR2: SGHRS and YFSETQ. The CDR3 extends over 17 amino acids. The CDR3 protein is CASSPRLAGGVGNEQFF. The CDR3 nucleotides read TGCGCCAGCAGCCCCAGACTAGCGGGGGGTGTAGGGAATGAGCAGTTCTTC.

CDR3 in DNA: TGTGCCAGCAGCTTACAGGCTTGGCACCTCCACTTT. Its translation is CASSLQAWHLHF. The chain carries TRBV11-2 and TRBJ1-6; D remains ambiguous. This CDR3 has 12 amino acids. V was pared by 2 bases and J by 15 bases, with 11 bases between. The germline CDR1 and CDR2 sequences are SGHAT and FQNNGV.

This clone appeared once. The rearrangement links TRBV6-5 to TRBJ2-5; no firm D call. The CDR3 totals 13 residues. The V end was cut by 2 bases, the J end by 3 bases, with 7 bases between. Germline CDR1 MNHEY, CDR2 SVGAGI. This CDR3 is CASSYHPKETQYF. Here the CDR3 DNA reads TGTGCCAGCAGTTACCACCCTAAAGAGACCCAGTACTTC.

This clone was counted only a few times. This chain connects TRBV27 to TRBJ1-6, with D possibly being TRBD1 (5 bases). Trimming took off 4 bases at V and 2 bases at J, with 6 bases between the two ends. The CDR3 extends over 14 amino acids. The germline V gene has CDR1 MNHEY and CDR2 SMNVEV (reference sequence). As DNA, the CDR3 is TGTGCCAGCAGTTCCAGGGCCTATAATTCACCCCTCCACTTT. It translates to CASSSRAYNSPLHF.

V gene TRBV9 combines with J gene TRBJ2-5; 10 bases fit TRBD2. The trim removed 7 bases at V and 5 bases at J, leaving 8 bases unmatched. Germline loops: CDR1 SGDLS, CDR2 YYNGEE. The length of the CDR3 is 14 residues. CDR3 coding DNA: TGTGCCAGCGGAAGAGCGGGGGGGCAGGAGACCCAGTACTTC. This codes for CASGRAGGQETQYF.

The rearrangement uses TRBV5-1 and TRBJ2-1; 7 bases agree with TRBD2. Germline loops: CDR1 SGHRS, CDR2 YFSETQ. J gave up 0 bases and V 3 bases, and 3 bases lay outside the gene matches. The CDR3 length is 15 residues. The CDR3 DNA sequence: TGCGCCAGCAGCTGGGAGGGGAGCTCCTACAATGAGCAGTTCTTC. Translation: CASSWEGSSYNEQFF.

This chain links TRBV21-1 with TRBJ1-1. TRBV21-1 is labeled a pseudogene. The CDR3 length is 12 residues. In nucleotides, the CDR3 is TGTGCCAGCAGCCCCCGGGACTCTGAAGCTTTCTTT. Translating it yields CASSPRDSEAFF.

The chain is built from TRBV5-1 and TRBJ1-1, with TRBD1 as a possible D gene (5 bases). Trimming removed 5 bases from V and 5 bases from J, with 13 bases in between. Germline assignment: CDR1 SGHRS and CDR2 YFSETQ. This CDR3 has 13 residues. CDR3: CASSGAGRTEAFF. The DNA of the CDR3 is TGCGCCAGCAGTGGGGCGGGGAGAACTGAAGCTTTCTTT. Drawing the rest from reference TRBV5-1 and TRBJ1-1, the complete variable domain is KAGVTQTPRYLIKTRGQQVTLSCSPISGHRSVSWYQQTPGQGLQFLFEYFSETQRNKGNFPGRFSGRQFSNSRSEMNVSTLELGDSALYLCASSGAGRTEAFFGQGTRLTVV.

V usage is TRBV21-1 and J usage is TRBJ1-6; TRBD1 was called by the table and not checked on the DNA. TRBV21-1 counts as a pseudogene. The length of the CDR3 is 17 residues. The CDR3 here is CASRERTGGRKNSPLHF. DNA of the CDR3: TGTGCCAGCAGGGAAAGGACAGGGGGACGAAAAAATTCACCCCTCCACTTT.

This clone was counted once. The chain carries TRBV7-6 and TRBJ2-1; 13 nucleotides agree with TRBD2. Germline loops: CDR1 SGHVS, CDR2 FNYEAQ. This CDR3 has 18 residues. V lost 2 bases to trimming and J lost 7 bases; unmatched junction nucleotides: 11. In DNA, the CDR3 is TGTGCCAGCAGCTTACCCGGACTAGCGGGGGCCCGGGGGAATGAGCAGTTCTTC. As protein: CASSLPGLAGARGNEQFF. The full variable domain, its missing parts supplied by reference TRBV7-6 and TRBJ2-1, is GAGVSQSPRYKVTKRGQDVALRCDPISGHVSLYWYRQALGQGPEFLTYFNYEAQQDKSGLPNDRFSAERPEGSISTLTIQRTEQRDSAMYRCASSLPGLAGARGNEQFFGPGTRLTVL.

This chain links TRBV11-2 with TRBJ1-2, with D maybe TRBD1 (5 bases). CDR1 SGHAT and CDR2 FQNNGV come from the germline V gene. CDR3 length: 14 residues. Trimming left V 5 bases short and J 6 bases short, with 16 bases between. The CDR3 region has the DNA TGTGCCAGCAGCAGGGAGGCGGGGGGTCATGGCTACACCTTC. This sequence encodes CASSREAGGHGYTF.